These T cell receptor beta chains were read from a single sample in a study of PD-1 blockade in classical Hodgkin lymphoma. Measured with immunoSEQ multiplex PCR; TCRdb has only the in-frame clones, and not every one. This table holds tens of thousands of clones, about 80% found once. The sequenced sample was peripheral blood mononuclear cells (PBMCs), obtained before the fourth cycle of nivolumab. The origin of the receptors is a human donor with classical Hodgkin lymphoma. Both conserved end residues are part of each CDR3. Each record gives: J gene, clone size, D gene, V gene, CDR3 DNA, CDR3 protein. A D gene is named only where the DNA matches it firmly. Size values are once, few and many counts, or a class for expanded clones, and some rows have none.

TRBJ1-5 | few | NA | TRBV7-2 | TGTGCCAGCAGCTTAGCAGGGGTCGGTCAGCCCCAGCATTTT | CASSLAGVGQPQHF
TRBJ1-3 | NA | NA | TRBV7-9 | TGTGCCAGCAGCTTGGACTCTCGGGACGAAGTTTCTCCGGATTTT | CASSLDSRDEVSPDF
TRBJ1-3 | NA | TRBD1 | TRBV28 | TGTGCCAGTTTGGACAGGGCTGGAAACACCATATATTTT | CASLDRAGNTIYF
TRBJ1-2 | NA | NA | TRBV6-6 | TGTGCCAGCAGTTTGGCCAGGTCTACTACTAACTATGGCTACACCTTC | CASSLARSTTNYGYTF
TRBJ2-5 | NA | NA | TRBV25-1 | TGTGCCAGCAGTTTTCCTGTCGGAGAGACCCAGTACTTC | CASSFPVGETQYF
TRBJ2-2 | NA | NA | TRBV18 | TGTGCCAGCTCATCAGACACCGGGGAGCTGTTTTTT | CASSSDTGELFF
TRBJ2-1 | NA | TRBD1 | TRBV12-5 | TGTGCTAGTGGCTTCGATGGACAGGGGATGGATGAGCAGTTCTTC | CASGFDGQGMDEQFF
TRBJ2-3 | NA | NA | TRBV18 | TGTGCCAGCTCACCAAGGGATGCAGATACGCAGTATTTT | CASSPRDADTQYF
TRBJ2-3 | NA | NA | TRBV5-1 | TGCGCCAGCAGCTTGGTCTCAGATACGCAGTATTTT | CASSLVSDTQYF
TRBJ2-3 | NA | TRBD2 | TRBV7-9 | TGTGCCAGCAGCTCCGGAAACGCGCGGGAGACGCAGTATTTT | CASSSGNARETQYF
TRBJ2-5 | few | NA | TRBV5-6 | TGTGCCAGCAGCTTGGTAGGAACAAAGGGCCAGACCCAGTACTTC | CASSLVGTKGQTQYF
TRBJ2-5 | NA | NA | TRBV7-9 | TGTGCCAGCAGCTTAGAGGGGTTTGAAGAGACCCAGTACTTC | CASSLEGFEETQYF
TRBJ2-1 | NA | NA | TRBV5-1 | TGCGCCAGCAGCGCGCGGGCCGCGGGGAATGAGCAGTTCTTC | CASSARAAGNEQFF
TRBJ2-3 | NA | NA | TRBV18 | TGTGCCAGCTCACCTCGACCTTGGGATACGCAGTATTTT | CASSPRPWDTQYF
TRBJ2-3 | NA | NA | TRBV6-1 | TGTGCCAGCAGACAGGGTACAGATACGCAGTATTTT | CASRQGTDTQYF
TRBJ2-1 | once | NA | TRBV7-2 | TGTGCCAGCAGCTCCAGGGGAGCCGCCTACAATGAGCAGTTCTTC | CASSSRGAAYNEQFF
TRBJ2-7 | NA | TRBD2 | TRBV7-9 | TGTGCCAGCAGCTCCCGACTTGGGAGGGAGGTTTACGAGCAGTACTTC | CASSSRLGREVYEQYF
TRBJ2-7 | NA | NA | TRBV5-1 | TGCGCCAGCAGCCGCGAAGGACAAGCCTACGAGCAGTACTTC | CASSREGQAYEQYF
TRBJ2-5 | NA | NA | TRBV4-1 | TGCGCCAGCAGCCAAGATCCTCCAGGGCGAGAGACCCAGTACTTC | CASSQDPPGRETQYF
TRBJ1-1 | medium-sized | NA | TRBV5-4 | TGTGCCAGCAGCTACCACCAGCGGTGGGACACTGAAGCTTTCTTT | CASSYHQRWDTEAFF
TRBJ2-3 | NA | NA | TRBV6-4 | TGTGCCAGCAGTGTCGGAGAGGAGGGAGATACGCAGTATTTT | CASSVGEEGDTQYF
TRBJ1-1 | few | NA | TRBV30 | TGTGCCTGGAGTGTTTCGAGGGTTCGAGGGCCCAACACTGAAGCTTTCTTT | CAWSVSRVRGPNTEAFF
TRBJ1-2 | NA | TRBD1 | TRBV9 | TGTGCCAGCAGCGTAGTCCCGGACAGGGCCAACTATGGCTACACCTTC | CASSVVPDRANYGYTF
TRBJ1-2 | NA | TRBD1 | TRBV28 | TGTGCCAGCAGTTTGTCGGGGGACAGGGACGTGGCCTTCTATGGCTACACCTTC | CASSLSGDRDVAFYGYTF
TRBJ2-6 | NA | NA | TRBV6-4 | TGTGCCAGCAGTGAGAACAAGGGGTCTGGGGCCAACGTCCTGACTTTC | CASSENKGSGANVLTF
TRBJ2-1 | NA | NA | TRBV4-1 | TGCGCCACCCGAGAAGGTCCCAGTCTATCCTACAATGAGCAGTTCTTC | CATREGPSLSYNEQFF
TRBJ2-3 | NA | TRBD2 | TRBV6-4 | TGTGCCAGCAGTGAAGCGGGGGCAGATACGCAGTATTTT | CASSEAGADTQYF
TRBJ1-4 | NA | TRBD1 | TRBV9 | TGTGCCAGCAGCCCTCAATCCGGGACAGGAAATGAAAAACTGTTTTTT | CASSPQSGTGNEKLFF
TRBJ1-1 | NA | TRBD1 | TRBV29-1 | TGCAGCGTGGACAGGGGGCAAACTGAAGCTTTCTTT | CSVDRGQTEAFF
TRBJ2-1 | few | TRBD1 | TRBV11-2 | TGTGCCAGCAGCAACTCCGGGACAGGGGTAAATGAGCAGTTCTTC | CASSNSGTGVNEQFF
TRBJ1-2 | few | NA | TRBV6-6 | TGTGCCAGCAGCTCAGCGGAAAAGGCCTATGGCTACACCTTC | CASSSAEKAYGYTF
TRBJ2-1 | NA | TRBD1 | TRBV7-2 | TGTGCCAGCAGCTCCGAATCGGGACAGTTCGATGAGCAGTTCTTC | CASSSESGQFDEQFF
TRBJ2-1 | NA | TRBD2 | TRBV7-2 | TGTGCCAGCAGCTTAGGCGGGGGGGATCACAATGAGCAGTTCTTC | CASSLGGGDHNEQFF